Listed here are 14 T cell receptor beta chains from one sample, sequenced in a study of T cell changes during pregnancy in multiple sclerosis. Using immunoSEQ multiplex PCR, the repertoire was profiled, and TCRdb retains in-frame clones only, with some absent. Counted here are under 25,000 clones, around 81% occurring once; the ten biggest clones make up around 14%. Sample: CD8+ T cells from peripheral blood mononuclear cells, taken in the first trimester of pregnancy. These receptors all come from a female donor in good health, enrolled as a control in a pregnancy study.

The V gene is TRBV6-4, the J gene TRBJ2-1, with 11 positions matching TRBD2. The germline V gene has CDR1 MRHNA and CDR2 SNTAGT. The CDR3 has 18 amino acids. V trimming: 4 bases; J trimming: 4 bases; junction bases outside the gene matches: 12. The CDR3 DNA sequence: TGTGCCAGCAGTGTCGAGGGACGACTAGCGGGATTGTACAATGAGCAGTTCTTC. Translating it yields CASSVEGRLAGLYNEQFF.

Here the CDR3 DNA reads TGTGCCAGCAGCTTTCGGACAGGGTTGCGAGAGACCCAGTACTTC. This sequence encodes CASSFRTGLRETQYF. V gene TRBV7-6 combines with J gene TRBJ2-5; 8 positions match TRBD1. This CDR3 is built from 15 residues. V was pared by 3 bases and J by 4 bases, with 7 bases of the junction left unmatched. Germline CDR1 reads SGHVS; CDR2 reads FNYEAQ.

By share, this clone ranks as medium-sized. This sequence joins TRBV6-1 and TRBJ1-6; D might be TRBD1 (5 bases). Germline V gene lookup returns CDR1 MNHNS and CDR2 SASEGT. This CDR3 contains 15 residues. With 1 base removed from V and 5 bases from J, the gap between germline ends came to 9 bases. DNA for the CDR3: TGTGCCAGCAGTGAAGGGGCAGGGAATAATTCACCCCTCCACTTT. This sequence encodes CASSEGAGNNSPLHF.

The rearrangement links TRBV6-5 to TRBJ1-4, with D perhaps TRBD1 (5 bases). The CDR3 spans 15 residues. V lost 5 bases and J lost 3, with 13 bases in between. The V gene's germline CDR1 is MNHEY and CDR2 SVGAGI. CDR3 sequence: CASSAGGVANEKLFF. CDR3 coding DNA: TGTGCCAGCAGTGCGGGGGGGGTTGCTAATGAAAAACTGTTTTTT.

The CDR3 nucleotides read TGTGCCAGCAGCGGGCGGGACGTTGAGCAGTTCTTC. It specifies CASSGRDVEQFF. The chain carries TRBV4-2 and TRBJ2-1; D might be TRBD2 (6 bases). Trimming removed 5 bases at V and 9 bases at J, with 11 bases between. Germline assignment: CDR1 LGHNA and CDR2 YNFKEQ. The CDR3 covers 12 residues.

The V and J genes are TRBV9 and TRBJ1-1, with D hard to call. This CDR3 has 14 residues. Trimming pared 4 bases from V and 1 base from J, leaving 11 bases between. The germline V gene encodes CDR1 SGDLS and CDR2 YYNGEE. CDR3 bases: TGTGCCAGCAGCTCATCCGCAGGGAACACTGAAGCTTTCTTT. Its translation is CASSSSAGNTEAFF.

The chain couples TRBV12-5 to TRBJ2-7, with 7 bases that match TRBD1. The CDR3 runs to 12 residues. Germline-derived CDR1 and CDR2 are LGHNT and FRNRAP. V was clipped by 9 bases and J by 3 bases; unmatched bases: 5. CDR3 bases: TGTGCTAGGAACAGGGGATTCTACGAGCAGTACTTC. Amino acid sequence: CARNRGFYEQYF.

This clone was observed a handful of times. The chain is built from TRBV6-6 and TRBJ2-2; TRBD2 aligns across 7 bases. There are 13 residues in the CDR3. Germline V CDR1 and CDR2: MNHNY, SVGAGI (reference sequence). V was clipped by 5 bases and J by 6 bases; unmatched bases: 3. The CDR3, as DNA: TGTGCCAGCAGTACTAGCGAGTCCGGGGAGCTGTTTTTT. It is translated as CASSTSESGELFF.

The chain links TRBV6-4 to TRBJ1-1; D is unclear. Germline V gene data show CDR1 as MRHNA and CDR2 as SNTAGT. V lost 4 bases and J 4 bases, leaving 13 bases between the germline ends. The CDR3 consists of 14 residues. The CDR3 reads CASSATTPTTEAFF. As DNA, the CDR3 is TGTGCCAGCAGTGCCACGACACCGACCACTGAAGCTTTCTTT.

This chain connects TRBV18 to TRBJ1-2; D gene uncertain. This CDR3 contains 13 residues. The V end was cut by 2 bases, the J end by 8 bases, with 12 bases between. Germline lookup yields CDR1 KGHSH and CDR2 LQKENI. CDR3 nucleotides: TGTGCCAGCTCACCAGAGGTCCCGGGGGGCTACACCTTC. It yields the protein CASSPEVPGGYTF.

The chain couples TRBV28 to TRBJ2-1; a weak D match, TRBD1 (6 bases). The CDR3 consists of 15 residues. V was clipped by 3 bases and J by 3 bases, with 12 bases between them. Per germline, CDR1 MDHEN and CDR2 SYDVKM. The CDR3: CASSLIQGGYNEQFF. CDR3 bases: TGTGCCAGCAGTTTGATACAGGGCGGCTACAATGAGCAGTTCTTC.

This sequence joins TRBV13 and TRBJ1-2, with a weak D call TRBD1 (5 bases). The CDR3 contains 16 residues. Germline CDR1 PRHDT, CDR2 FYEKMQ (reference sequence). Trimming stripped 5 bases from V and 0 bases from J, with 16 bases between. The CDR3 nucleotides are TGTGCCAGCAGCCCTTCAGACTCGGGGGCTAACTATGGCTACACCTTC. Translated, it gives CASSPSDSGANYGYTF.

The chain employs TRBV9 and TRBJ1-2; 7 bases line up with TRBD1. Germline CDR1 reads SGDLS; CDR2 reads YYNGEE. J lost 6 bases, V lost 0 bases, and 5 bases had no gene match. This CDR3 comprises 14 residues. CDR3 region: CASSVDDRDDGYTF. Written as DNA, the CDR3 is TGTGCCAGCAGCGTAGATGACAGGGACGATGGCTACACCTTC. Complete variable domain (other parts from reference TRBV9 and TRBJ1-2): DSGVTQTPKHLITATGQRVTLRCSPRSGDLSVYWYQQSLDQGLQFLIQYYNGEERAKGNILERFSAQQFPDLHSELNLSSLELGDSALYFCASSVDDRDDGYTFGSGTRLTVV.

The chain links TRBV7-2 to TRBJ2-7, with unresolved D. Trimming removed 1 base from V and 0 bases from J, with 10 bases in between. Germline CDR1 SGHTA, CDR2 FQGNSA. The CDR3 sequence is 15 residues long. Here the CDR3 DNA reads TGTGCCAGCAGCTTAGGTACGACATACTCCTACGAGCAGTACTTC. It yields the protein CASSLGTTYSYEQYF.